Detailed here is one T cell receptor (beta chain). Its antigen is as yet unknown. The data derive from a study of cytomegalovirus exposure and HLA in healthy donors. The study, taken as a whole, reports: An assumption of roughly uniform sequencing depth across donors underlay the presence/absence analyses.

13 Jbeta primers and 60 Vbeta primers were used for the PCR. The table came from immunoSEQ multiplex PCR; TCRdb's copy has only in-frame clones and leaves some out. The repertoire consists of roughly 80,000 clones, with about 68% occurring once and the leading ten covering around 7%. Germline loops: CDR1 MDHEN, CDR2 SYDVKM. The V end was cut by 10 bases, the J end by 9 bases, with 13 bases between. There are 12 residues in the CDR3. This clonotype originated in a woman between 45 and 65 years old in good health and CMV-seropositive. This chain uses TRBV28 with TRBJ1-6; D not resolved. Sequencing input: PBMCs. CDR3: CATSRGSSPLHF. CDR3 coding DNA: TGTGCCACTTCGCGGGGAAGTTCACCCCTCCACTTT.